This T cell receptor beta chain appears in the sequencing data of a study of T and B cells in COVID-19 patients. Whole-study findings and limits: Patients with COVID-19 reportedly showed strongly skewed T cell receptor beta variable and joining gene usage. No sequencing was yet done of CD4+, regulatory or CD8+ subsets, or of SARS-CoV-2-responsive or tetramer+ sorted cells.

Blood genomic DNA input for TRB amplification was about 220-500 ng. This clonotype is medium-sized. What it binds is unknown. TRB rearrangements were amplified by multiplex PCR with BIOMED2 TRB-A/B primers. TCRdb called the multiplex PCR reads again in MiXCR, with one record for every CDR3 protein. The sample shows about 3,800 distinct CDR3 sequences, roughly a quarter of them seen only once. This CDR3 contains 14 residues. The V gene's germline CDR1 is MNHEY and CDR2 SVGAGI. With 2 bases clipped from V and 6 bases from J, the junction kept 6 bases outside the gene matches. V is TRBV6-5 and J is TRBJ2-7, with 8 bases fitting TRBD2. The receptor's source is a human donor with active COVID-19. The sequenced sample consisted of blood. CDR3 protein: CASSYRGGISEQYF. The CDR3 DNA sequence: TGTGCCAGCAGTTACCGCGGGGGGATCTCCGAGCAGTACTTC.